The clone carrying this TCR beta chain was seen only a few times. The antigen is undetermined. These data are taken from a study of beta chain features in type 1 diabetes. Whole-study findings and limits: The study found moderately but significantly shorter TCRB CDR3s in all four CD4+ subsets of Type 1 diabetes patients. It was not settled here whether HLA type affects TCRB rearrangement. The study found fewer insertions and more deletions at VDJ junctions in type 1 diabetes patients. Across patients, naive, central memory and Treg TCRB repertoires exhibited apparently greater similarity than was observed across healthy donors.

This CDR3 comprises 15 residues. Germline values: CDR1 LNHDA, CDR2 SQIVND (reference sequence). Trimming removed 7 bases at V and 7 bases at J, with 22 bases between. Using CD45RO/CCR7/CD25/CD127/CD95/CD27, CD4+ naive, central memory, regulatory and stem cell-like memory cells were sorted. As every portion of the isolated RNA was reverse transcribed, the sequencing read expressed TCRB transcripts. Clones were sequenced by immunoSEQ multiplex PCR, and TCRdb holds only the in-frame ones, with some missing. The sample includes 600,000 to 750,000 clones, 9.5% to 15% of them seen just once. Sequenced input: naive CD4+ T cells from blood. This clonotype was sampled from a man aged 25 to 40 with type 1 diabetes. The rearrangement joins TRBV19 to TRBJ1-2; unclear D gene. The CDR3 sequence: CASKTGVPGFGGYTF. The CDR3, as DNA: TGTGCCAGTAAAACCGGGGTACCTGGTTTCGGTGGCTACACCTTC.